The 25 T cell receptor beta chains below were found in one sample sequenced in a study of beta chain features in type 1 diabetes. General study results and limits: People with Type 1 diabetes carried modestly yet significantly shorter TCRB CDR3s in all four CD4+ subsets.

As every portion of the isolated RNA was reverse transcribed, the sequencing read expressed TCRB transcripts. Data came from immunoSEQ multiplex PCR; TCRdb stores just in-frame clones and leaves some out. The sample holds 30,000 or so clones, 65% seen once. Their antigens remain unidentified. Sequencing used Tregs from blood. These receptors all stem from a woman between 25 and 40 years old with type 1 diabetes.

A single count supports this clone. The rearrangement links TRBV7-9 to TRBJ1-5, with 8 bases that match TRBD1. The CDR3 loop spans 15 amino acids. Germline CDR1 reads SEHNR; CDR2 reads FQNEAQ (reference sequence). The junction had 4 bases not matched to a gene; V was cut back by 5 bases and J by 1 base. The DNA for the CDR3 is TGTGCCAGCAGCCGGACAGGGTTCAGCAATCAGCCCCAGCATTTT. This translates into CASSRTGFSNQPQHF.

This clone was seen more than once but under ten times. The V and J genes are TRBV4-1 and TRBJ1-4; no firm D call. This CDR3 contains 17 residues. Trimming shortened V by 0 bases and J by 0 bases, and 11 bases separated the two germline ends. Germline V gives CDR1 MGHRA, CDR2 YSYEKL. The CDR3 DNA is TGCGCCAGCAGCCAAGATCCGCAGGAAGCAACTAATGAAAAACTGTTTTTT. Translated: CASSQDPQEATNEKLFF.

This clone was detected only a few times. The chain's CDR3 is CASSPITGELFF. CDR3 DNA sequence: TGTGCCAGCAGCCCCATCACCGGGGAGCTGTTTTTT. The chain is built from TRBV9 and TRBJ2-2, with no clear D. Germline CDR1 is SGDLS and CDR2 is YYNGEE. The CDR3 spans 12 residues. V gave up 4 bases and J gave up 4 bases, with 5 bases separating them.

V usage is TRBV7-8 and J usage is TRBJ1-5; 7 nucleotides line up with TRBD1. The germline V gene has CDR1 SGHVS and CDR2 FQNEAQ. The CDR3 contains 14 residues. The V gene end was trimmed by 4 bases and the J gene end by 2 bases; junction bases not matched to a gene: 2. Here the CDR3 reads CASSWGTGNQPQHF. CDR3 in DNA: TGTGCCAGCAGCTGGGGGACAGGCAATCAGCCCCAGCATTTT.

The genes are TRBV23-1 and TRBJ2-6, with 7 nucleotides matching TRBD1. TRBV23-1 is an ORF, with its function uncertain. The CDR3 is 15 amino acids. Trimming took 4 bases from V and 4 from J; bases not matched to a gene: 4. The DNA for the CDR3 is TGCGCCAGCAGTCGTAGGGGGCTAGGGGCCAACGTCCTGACTTTC. Translating gives CASSRRGLGANVLTF.

This chain uses TRBV11-3 with TRBJ1-3, with 7 bases matching TRBD1. Trimming cost V 5 bases and J 2 bases; bases outside gene matches: 6. Looked up from germline, CDR1 is SGHNT and CDR2 is YENEEA. This CDR3 comprises 15 residues. The CDR3 DNA follows: TGTGCCAGCAGCCCAGGAGGGACAGCTGGAAACACCATATATTTT. Translation: CASSPGGTAGNTIYF.

The V and J genes are TRBV11-2 and TRBJ2-1; no definite D call. The germline V gene encodes CDR1 SGHAT and CDR2 FQNNGV. This CDR3 is built from 15 residues. V dropped 1 base and J dropped 4 bases, with 11 bases sitting between them. The DNA for the CDR3 is TGTGCCAGCAGCTTAGCTAGGATTGGTTACAATGAGCAGTTCTTC. Protein sequence: CASSLARIGYNEQFF.

The chain links TRBV7-8 to TRBJ2-1, with 8 positions matching TRBD2. The germline V gene has CDR1 SGHVS and CDR2 FQNEAQ. With V trimmed by 5 bases and J by 7 bases, 7 bases remained unmatched. The CDR3 extends over 14 amino acids. CDR3 in amino acids: CASSGAGEWNEQFF. The CDR3 DNA follows: TGTGCCAGCAGCGGAGCGGGAGAGTGGAATGAGCAGTTCTTC.

The rearrangement uses TRBV18 and TRBJ2-3; no clear D. Per the germline V gene, CDR1 is KGHSH and CDR2 is LQKENI. This CDR3 is built from 12 residues. V lost 4 bases and J lost 3, with 5 bases in between. CDR3: CASSLQTDTQYF. In DNA, the CDR3 is TGTGCCAGCTCACTACAAACAGATACGCAGTATTTT.

The chain joins TRBV28 to TRBJ2-7, with 7 bases that match TRBD2. CDR3 length equals 14 residues. Germline CDR1 is MDHEN and CDR2 is SYDVKM. The V segment lost 6 bases and the J segment 6 bases; nucleotides outside the gene matches: 11. The CDR3 DNA sequence: TGTGCCAGCAGCCCCGCTGGGGGGGAGGTCGAGCAGTACTTC. The encoded protein is CASSPAGGEVEQYF.

V gene TRBV4-2 combines with J gene TRBJ2-5; 12 nucleotides align to TRBD2. The J call may not be correct, given that the DNA end is closer to TRBJ2-7. This CDR3 is 19 amino acids long. The germline CDR1 and CDR2 sequences are LGHNA and YNFKEQ. The CDR3 region has the DNA TGTGCCAGCAGCCAAGATAAGGGCCTAGCGGGAGGGCCGGCCTACGAGCAGTACTTC. Translating gives CASSQDKGLAGGPAYEQYF.

The chain joins TRBV7-3 to TRBJ2-1; perhaps TRBD2 as D (6 bases). This CDR3 contains 15 residues. Trimming left V 5 bases short and J 2 bases short, with 13 bases between. Germline V gene data show CDR1 as SGHTA and CDR2 as FQGTGA. This chain's CDR3 is CASSARGDAYNEQFF. Written as DNA, the CDR3 is TGTGCCAGCAGCGCGCGGGGAGACGCCTACAATGAGCAGTTCTTC.

The chain has TRBV5-5 and TRBJ2-1; D unresolved. Germline loops: CDR1 SGHKS, CDR2 YYEKEE (reference sequence). The CDR3 consists of 16 residues. Trimming removed 1 base at V and 0 bases at J, with 11 bases between. CDR3 residues: CASSLFPPGSYNEQFF. In DNA form, the CDR3 reads TGTGCCAGCAGCTTGTTTCCGCCGGGCTCCTACAATGAGCAGTTCTTC.

This chain links TRBV28 with TRBJ1-5; a possible D gene is TRBD1 (5 bases). Germline V gene data show CDR1 as MDHEN and CDR2 as SYDVKM. Trimming removed 6 bases from V and 6 bases from J, with 15 bases in between. The CDR3 runs 14 residues. CDR3 DNA: TGTGCCAGCAGAACCTACAGGAGGGGTCAGCCCCAGCATTTT. Its translation: CASRTYRRGQPQHF.

V gene TRBV29-1 combines with J gene TRBJ1-5, with D maybe TRBD1 (6 bases). There are 12 residues in the CDR3. Per the germline V gene, CDR1 is SQVTM and CDR2 is ANQGSEA. Trimming removed 7 bases at V and 0 bases at J, with 7 bases between. The CDR3 spells CSAQGSNQPQHF. Written as DNA, the CDR3 is TGCAGCGCACAGGGTAGCAATCAGCCCCAGCATTTT.

The chain uses TRBV29-1 and TRBJ2-3; 7 bases align to TRBD2. With 0 bases clipped from V and 4 bases from J, the junction kept 10 bases outside the gene matches. The CDR3 runs 16 residues. Germline V gene sequence: CDR1 SQVTM, CDR2 ANQGSEA. CDR3 loop: CSVEDYEGGSPDTQYF. Written as DNA, the CDR3 is TGCAGCGTTGAAGATTACGAGGGAGGGTCCCCAGATACGCAGTATTTT.

This clone was recorded a few times. J is TRBJ2-7 and V is TRBV7-3; 7 bases align to TRBD2. Germline V CDR1 and CDR2: SGHTA, FQGTGA. V lost 2 bases to trimming and J lost 1 base; unmatched junction nucleotides: 11. The CDR3 length is 17 residues. In nucleotides, the CDR3 is TGTGCCAGCAGCTTAGGGGTGGCGCGGGAGCTTTCCTACGAGCAGTACTTC. The encoded protein is CASSLGVARELSYEQYF.

This chain connects TRBV6-6 to TRBJ2-2, with 7 bases aligning to TRBD2. The CDR3 consists of 16 residues. In germline, CDR1 is MNHNY, CDR2 SVGAGI (reference sequence). With V trimmed by 6 bases and J by 1 base, 8 bases remained unmatched. The CDR3 nucleotides are TGTGCCAGCAGGTCCGCGGGGAGGGGGAACACCGGGGAGCTGTTTTTT. Translated: CASRSAGRGNTGELFF.

This clone was detected only once. The chain is built from TRBV18 and TRBJ2-1, with D possibly matching TRBD2 (6 bases). Germline lookup yields CDR1 KGHSH and CDR2 LQKENI. The V end lost 4 bases, the J end lost 3 bases, and 10 bases lay between the germline ends. This CDR3 region has 14 residues. The chain's CDR3 is CASSQVTSYNEQFF. CDR3 bases: TGTGCCAGCTCACAGGTGACTAGCTACAATGAGCAGTTCTTC.

On this clone: At one end, the junction sequence differs from germline, possibly due to a read error. The rearrangement links TRBV5-1 to TRBJ2-1; D uncertain. From germline, CDR1 is SGHRS and CDR2 YFSETQ. The CDR3 is 11 amino acids. The CDR3 region has the DNA TGCGCCAGCAGTTTGGTAGTTGAGCAGTTCTTC. Its translation: CASSLVVEQFF.

This rearrangement joins TRBV7-6 to TRBJ2-5; TRBD1 might be the D (5 bases). The J call may be faulty, since TRBJ2-7 better matches the DNA end. Germline values: CDR1 SGHVS, CDR2 FNYEAQ. This CDR3 region has 14 residues. The CDR3 is CASSSVAGPYEQYF. The CDR3 region has the DNA TGTGCCAGCAGCTCTGTCGCAGGGCCTTACGAGCAGTACTTC.

The J gene is TRBJ2-1, the V gene TRBV19, with a possible D match to TRBD2 (5 bases). Trimming stripped 4 bases from V and 1 base from J, with 14 bases between. The CDR3 extends over 16 amino acids. Germline V gives CDR1 LNHDA, CDR2 SQIVND (reference sequence). CDR3 in DNA: TGTGCCAGTAGTACCCAGAGGGCGGAGTCCTACAATGAGCAGTTCTTC. This sequence encodes CASSTQRAESYNEQFF.

V and J are TRBV5-1 and TRBJ2-7, with D tentatively TRBD2 (5 bases). CDR3 length: 14 residues. The V end was cut by 0 bases, the J end by 0 bases, with 7 bases between. Germline lookup yields CDR1 SGHRS and CDR2 YFSETQ. The CDR3 nucleotides are TGCGCCAGCAGCTTGGGGACTTTCTCCTACGAGCAGTACTTC. It specifies CASSLGTFSYEQYF.

The chain carries TRBV25-1 and TRBJ2-5; the D gene is possibly TRBD2 (5 bases). The CDR3 runs 13 residues. Trimming removed 1 base from V and 3 bases from J, with 6 bases in between. Per the germline V gene, CDR1 is MGHDK and CDR2 is SYGVNS. The CDR3 here is CASSEWEKETQYF. DNA of the CDR3: TGTGCCAGCAGTGAATGGGAGAAAGAGACCCAGTACTTC. The full variable domain, completed using reference TRBV25-1 and TRBJ2-5, is EADIYQTPRYLVIGTGKKITLECSQTMGHDKMYWYQQDPGMELHLIHYSYGVNSTEKGDLSSESTVSRIRTEHFPLTLESARPSHTSQYLCASSEWEKETQYFGPGTRLLVL.

This clone was seen only a few times. V and J are TRBV5-1 and TRBJ2-3; D not resolved. Germline CDR1 SGHRS, CDR2 YFSETQ. The V gene lost 1 base and the J gene lost 4 bases, with 7 bases spanning the gap. This CDR3 is 13 amino acids long. The CDR3 DNA is TGCGCCAGCAGCTTGACACAAGCAGATACGCAGTATTTT. This sequence encodes CASSLTQADTQYF.